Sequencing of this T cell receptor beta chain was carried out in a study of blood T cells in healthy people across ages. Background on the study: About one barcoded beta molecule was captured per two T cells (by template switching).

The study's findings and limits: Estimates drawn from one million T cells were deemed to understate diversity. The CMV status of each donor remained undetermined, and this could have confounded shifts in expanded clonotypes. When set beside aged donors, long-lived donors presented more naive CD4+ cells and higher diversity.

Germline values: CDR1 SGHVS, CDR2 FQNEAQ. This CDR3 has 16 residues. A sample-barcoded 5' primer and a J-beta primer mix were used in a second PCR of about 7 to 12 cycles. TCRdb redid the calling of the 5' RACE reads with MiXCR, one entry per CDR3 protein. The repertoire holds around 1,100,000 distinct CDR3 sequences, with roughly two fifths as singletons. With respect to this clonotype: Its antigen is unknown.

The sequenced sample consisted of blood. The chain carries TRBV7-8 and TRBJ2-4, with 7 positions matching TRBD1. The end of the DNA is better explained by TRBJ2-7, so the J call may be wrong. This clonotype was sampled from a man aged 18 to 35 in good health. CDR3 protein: CASSLVGAGGFHEQYF. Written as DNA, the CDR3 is TGTGCCAGCAGCTTAGTTGGGGCAGGGGGATTTCACGAGCAGTACTTC.